These T cell receptor beta chains were read from a single sample in a study of blood T cells in healthy people across ages. Via MiXCR, TCRdb re-called the 5' RACE reads, giving one row per CDR3 protein. The sample includes some 930,000 distinct CDR3 sequences, 25% to 30% of them seen just once. Separately, the same data were catalogued under a study of T cells of mothers and their children.

Sequencing was performed on blood. Receptors originate from a woman between 40 and 50 years old in good health. CDR3s leave out the opening cysteine and the closing phenylalanine or tryptophan. Each record gives: V gene, CDR3 protein.

V: TRBV20-1
CDR3: SARGGADGYT

V: TRBV28
CDR3: ASSLGLGTGASQPQH

V: TRBV28
CDR3: ASSFGVLAQPQH

V: TRBV6-6
CDR3: ANGYLDRDFDEQY

V: TRBV9
CDR3: ASSPSRENQPQH

V: TRBV2
CDR3: ASSEALWQGRISVDNEQF

V: TRBV18
CDR3: ASSPRGLGNEQF

V: TRBV7-9
CDR3: ASSLGRDRGQETQY

V: TRBV7-2
CDR3: ASGALGGGLMETQY

V: TRBV7-7
CDR3: ASSLSGQPYYEQY

V: TRBV20-1
CDR3: SARDGSGGAGETQY

V: TRBV7-8
CDR3: ASSSAGNSNQPQH

V: TRBV28
CDR3: ASSLGPDPYEQY

V: TRBV7-9
CDR3: ASRFKGQTSTDTQY

V: TRBV27
CDR3: ASSPQDRGSMNTEAF

V: TRBV18
CDR3: ASSGRTLDHSPLH

V: TRBV6-2/TRBV6-3
CDR3: ASSYPPVVAGGRDTQY

V: TRBV5-1
CDR3: ASSLIWGGDTQY

V: TRBV5-1
CDR3: ASSFSGDRNIQY

V: TRBV6-2/TRBV6-3
CDR3: ASSKRLAGLGTDTQY

V: TRBV29-1
CDR3: SVEGQGVYNEQF

V: TRBV9
CDR3: ASSTQGAHSPLH

V: TRBV12-3/TRBV12-4
CDR3: AGSLQGRGQYNEQF

V: TRBV20-1
CDR3: SATNGQGARNEQF

V: TRBV28
CDR3: ASSLYSAETQY

V: TRBV2
CDR3: ASSSGTGYSSYEQY

V: TRBV28
CDR3: ASRRGQNYGYT

V: TRBV5-1
CDR3: ASWPGGANNEQF

V: TRBV11-1
CDR3: ASRDQSGLAGHSTQY

V: TRBV7-7
CDR3: ASSANLMNEQF

V: TRBV9
CDR3: ASSAPVDTQY

V: TRBV28
CDR3: ASGRGPPQY

V: TRBV5-1
CDR3: ASSLMGQGANEQF

V: TRBV20-1
CDR3: SAQGSSYNSPLH

V: TRBV4-3
CDR3: ASSQRVGSADGYT

V: TRBV14
CDR3: ASSLHQSPGTEAF

V: TRBV7-2
CDR3: ASTRGLQETQY

V: TRBV28
CDR3: ASRRPQGTYEQY

V: TRBV20-1
CDR3: SARVGSSTDTRY

V: TRBV6-6
CDR3: ASSRGGLGVQETQY

V: TRBV18
CDR3: ASSPGYEQY

V: TRBV5-1
CDR3: ASSWEAGDDILY

V: TRBV5-4
CDR3: ASSSGFAGPSTDTQY

V: TRBV7-2
CDR3: ASSLVPGQGAGGYT

V: TRBV6-5
CDR3: ASRRLQGASYT

V: TRBV3-1
CDR3: ASSQAMGEGADTQY

V: TRBV6-5
CDR3: ASSLQGSGNSPLH